The TCR beta chain described here comes from a study of blood T cell repertoires in COVID-19. After removal of 0 bases from V and 4 bases from J, the junction contained 9 bases not matched to a gene. CDR3 length: 17 amino acids. The V gene's germline CDR1 is SGHAT and CDR2 FQNNGV. Per the original methods: Amplifying reference gene primers gave estimates of nucleated cell counts. Repertoires were generated with immunoSEQ multiplex PCR, while TCRdb's copy carries only in-frame clones and drops some. That table furnishes V, J and clone size, whereas the DNA furnished D and trimming. The data contain more than 300,000 clones, under 90% of them singletons.

The source of this sequence is a woman in her twenties or thirties who had recovered from COVID-19. What was sequenced was PBMCs or T cells enriched from blood (not recorded which). This chain connects TRBV11-2 to TRBJ2-3; 8 nucleotides match TRBD2. Here the CDR3 DNA reads TGTGCCAGCAGCTTAGATTACGCGGGGGGCTTGGCAGATACGCAGTATTTT. Amino acids: CASSLDYAGGLADTQYF. The variable domain in full, completed from reference TRBV11-2 and TRBJ2-3, reads EAGVAQSPRYKIIEKRQSVAFWCNPISGHATLYWYQQILGQGPKLLIQFQNNGVVDDSQLPKDRFSAERLKGVDSTLKIQPAKLEDSAVYLCASSLDYAGGLADTQYFGPGTRLTVL.